Following are 15 T cell receptor beta chains from one sample sequenced in a study of T cell changes during pregnancy in multiple sclerosis. The data were produced by immunoSEQ multiplex PCR, yet TCRdb's version contains in-frame clones alone and is incomplete. The repertoire has approximately 40,000 clones, 92% of them found once; the top ten carry roughly 0.38%. Source: CD4+ T cells from peripheral blood mononuclear cells, taken after pregnancy. Receptor source: a female donor in good health, enrolled as a control in a pregnancy study.

This sequence joins TRBV7-6 and TRBJ2-7, with D tentatively TRBD1 (6 bases). CDR1 is SGHVS, CDR2 FNYEAQ, per germline. Trimming removed 1 base at V and 4 bases at J, with 17 bases between. The CDR3 consists of 16 residues. DNA of the CDR3: TGTGCCAGCAGCTTAGAACCCAGCCAGGGGCCTTACGAGCAGTACTTC. Translation: CASSLEPSQGPYEQYF.

This chain links TRBV14 with TRBJ1-2; D ambiguous. This CDR3 has 12 amino acids. Deletions cut 1 base from V and 6 bases from J, with 6 bases between. Germline V CDR1 and CDR2: SGHDN, FVKESK. The CDR3 DNA reads as TGTGCCAGCAGCCAAGTCCCCAATGGCTACACCTTC. Translated: CASSQVPNGYTF.

The table lists this clone with a count of one. The V and J genes are TRBV29-1 and TRBJ1-4, with 7 nucleotides matching TRBD1. The V gene's germline CDR1 is SQVTM and CDR2 ANQGSEA. The CDR3 runs 13 residues. The junction had 10 bases not matched to a gene; V was cut back by 7 bases and J by 8 bases. For the CDR3, the DNA is TGCAGCGCTATGACAGGGAAAGGCGAAAAACTGTTTTTT. Protein: CSAMTGKGEKLFF.

This rearrangement joins TRBV7-8 to TRBJ2-5, with 9 nucleotides matching TRBD2. The V and J ends lost 3 bases and 0 bases, in that order; junction bases with no gene match: 5. Germline CDR1 is SGHVS and CDR2 is FQNEAQ. The CDR3 contains 16 residues. The CDR3, as DNA: TGTGCCAGCAGCTTTAAACTAGCGGGCAACCAAGAGACCCAGTACTTC. This gives the protein CASSFKLAGNQETQYF.

The gene calls are TRBV18 and TRBJ2-7; D perhaps matches TRBD2 (5 bases). Trimming took off 6 bases at V and 0 bases at J, with 15 bases between the two ends. The germline V gene has CDR1 KGHSH and CDR2 LQKENI. The CDR3 totals 15 residues. CDR3 protein: CASSQDSVPSYEQYF. CDR3 in DNA: TGTGCCAGCTCCCAGGACTCGGTCCCCTCCTACGAGCAGTACTTC. Supplemented by reference TRBV18 and TRBJ2-7, the full variable domain reads NAGVMQNPRHLVRRRGQEARLRCSPMKGHSHVYWYRQLPEEGLKFMVYLQKENIIDESGMPKERFSAEFPKEGPSILRIQQVVRGDSAAYFCASSQDSVPSYEQYFGPGTRLTVT.

V usage is TRBV6-5 and J usage is TRBJ2-7; TRBD1 is a possible D gene (5 bases). V lost 0 bases and J lost 5, with 17 bases in between. Germline CDR1 MNHEY, CDR2 SVGAGI. CDR3 length: 16 residues. Written as DNA, the CDR3 is TGTGCCAGCAGTTACTCTGGGGCTTCGAATGGTGACGAGCAGTACTTC. Translation gives CASSYSGASNGDEQYF.

The rearrangement uses TRBV30 and TRBJ2-5; weak D call: TRBD2 (6 bases). Deletions cut 5 bases from V and 2 bases from J, with 15 bases between. From germline, CDR1 is GTSNPN and CDR2 SVGIG (reference sequence). This CDR3 has 14 residues. CDR3: CAWDSSGGQETQYF. DNA of the CDR3: TGTGCCTGGGACTCCTCCGGGGGACAAGAGACCCAGTACTTC. Full variable domain (missing parts from reference TRBV30 and TRBJ2-5): SQTIHQWPATLVQPVGSPLSLECTVEGTSNPNLYWYRQAAGRGLQLLFYSVGIGQISSEVPQNLSASRPQDRQFILSSKKLLLSDSGFYLCAWDSSGGQETQYFGPGTRLLVL.

The chain links TRBV10-3 to TRBJ1-5, with D possibly TRBD1 on 6 matching bases. The V end was cut by 0 bases, the J end by 0 bases, with 18 bases between. This CDR3 is 19 amino acids long. Germline CDR1 ENHRY, CDR2 SYGVKD. CDR3 DNA sequence: TGTGCCATCAGTGAGTCCTCCCAGACAGGCTATTATAGCAATCAGCCCCAGCATTTT. Amino acid sequence: CAISESSQTGYYSNQPQHF.

The chain recombines TRBV18 with TRBJ2-5; D remains unclear. V was clipped by 0 bases and J by 2 bases, with 4 bases between them. The length of the CDR3 is 13 residues. CDR1 KGHSH and CDR2 LQKENI come from the germline V gene. The CDR3 here is CASSPPSQETQYF. The DNA of the CDR3 is TGTGCCAGCTCACCACCTTCTCAAGAGACCCAGTACTTC.

This chain links TRBV27 with TRBJ2-7; 14 bases match TRBD2. This CDR3 spans 15 amino acids. Germline V gives CDR1 MNHEY, CDR2 SMNVEV (reference sequence). V lost 4 bases and J lost 6; bases outside the gene matches: 5. The CDR3 bases are TGTGCCAGCAGTTCGGGACTAGCGGGAGCTCCCGAGCAGTACTTC. It encodes CASSSGLAGAPEQYF.

This clone was counted between two and nine times. This chain connects TRBV11-2 to TRBJ1-5; D is ambiguous. The CDR3 totals 14 residues. The V end lost 0 bases, the J end lost 8 bases, and 11 bases lay between the germline ends. The germline CDR1 and CDR2 sequences are SGHAT and FQNNGV. As DNA, the CDR3 is TGTGCCAGCAGCTTAGATCCGGGAGGAGAGCCCCAGCATTTT. It specifies CASSLDPGGEPQHF.

The gene calls are TRBV7-4 and TRBJ1-3; tentative D call: TRBD1 (6 bases). V was cut by 3 bases and J by 0 bases, with 12 bases left in between. The germline CDR1 and CDR2 sequences are SGHVT and SQSDAQ. This CDR3 has 16 residues. The CDR3 DNA sequence: TGTGCCAGCAGCTTGGGGACAAGCCGCTCTGGAAACACCATATATTTT. This codes for CASSLGTSRSGNTIYF.

The chain links TRBV6-1 to TRBJ2-3; D not certain. CDR3 size: 15 residues. Germline values: CDR1 MNHNS, CDR2 SASEGT. V gave up 2 bases and J gave up 0 bases, with 9 bases separating them. This chain's CDR3 is CASSELPPSTDTQYF. The CDR3 DNA reads as TGTGCCAGCAGTGAACTCCCCCCGAGCACAGATACGCAGTATTTT.

V gene TRBV5-4 combines with J gene TRBJ1-3; D might be TRBD1 (6 bases). Germline CDR1 is SGHNT and CDR2 is YYREEE (reference sequence). Trimming left V 4 bases short and J 5 bases short, with 22 bases between. This CDR3 is 17 amino acids long. The CDR3 region has the DNA TGTGCCAGCAGCCCCGGGGCTGCAGGGGTTGAAAGAAACACCATATATTTT. Translated, it gives CASSPGAAGVERNTIYF.

The V call is TRBV7-9, the J call TRBJ2-1, with D perhaps matching TRBD2 (5 bases). Germline CDR1 is SEHNR and CDR2 is FQNEAQ (reference sequence). Deletions cut 1 base from V and 5 bases from J, with 15 bases between. The CDR3 covers 16 residues. DNA of the CDR3: TGTGCCAGCAGCTTAGAAGGGCGGGCTCCCGACAATGAGCAGTTCTTC. It codes for CASSLEGRAPDNEQFF.